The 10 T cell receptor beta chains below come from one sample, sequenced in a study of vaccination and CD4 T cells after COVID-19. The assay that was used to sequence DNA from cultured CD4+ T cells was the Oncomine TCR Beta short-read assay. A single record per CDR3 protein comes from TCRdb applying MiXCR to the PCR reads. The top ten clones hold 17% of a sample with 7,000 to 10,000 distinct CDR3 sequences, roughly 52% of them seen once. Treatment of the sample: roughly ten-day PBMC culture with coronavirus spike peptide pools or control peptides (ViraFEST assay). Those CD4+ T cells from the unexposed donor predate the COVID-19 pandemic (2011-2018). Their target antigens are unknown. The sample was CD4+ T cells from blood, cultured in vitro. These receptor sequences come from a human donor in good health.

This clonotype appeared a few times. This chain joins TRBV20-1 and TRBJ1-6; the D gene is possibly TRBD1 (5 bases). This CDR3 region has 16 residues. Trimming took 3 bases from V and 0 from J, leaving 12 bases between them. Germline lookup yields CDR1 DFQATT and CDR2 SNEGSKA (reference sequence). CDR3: CSASRVTSSYNSPLHF. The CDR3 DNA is TGCAGTGCTAGCAGGGTCACCAGCTCCTATAATTCACCCCTCCACTTT.

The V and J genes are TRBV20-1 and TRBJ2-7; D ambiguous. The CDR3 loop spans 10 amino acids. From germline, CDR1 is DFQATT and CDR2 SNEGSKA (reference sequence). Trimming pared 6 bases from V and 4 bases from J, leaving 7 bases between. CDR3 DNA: TGCAGTGCGGTTGAGTACGAGCAGTACTTC. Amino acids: CSAVEYEQYF.

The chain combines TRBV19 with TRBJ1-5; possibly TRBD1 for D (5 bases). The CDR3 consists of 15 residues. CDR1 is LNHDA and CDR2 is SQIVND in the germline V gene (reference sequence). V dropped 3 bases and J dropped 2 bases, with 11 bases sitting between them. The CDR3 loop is CASSIRGAGNQPQHF. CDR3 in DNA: TGTGCCAGTAGTATTAGAGGGGCTGGCAATCAGCCCCAGCATTTT.

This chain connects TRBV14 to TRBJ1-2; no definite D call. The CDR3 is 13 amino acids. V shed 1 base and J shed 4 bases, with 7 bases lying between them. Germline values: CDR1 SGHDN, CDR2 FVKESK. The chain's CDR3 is CASSQVGSYGYTF. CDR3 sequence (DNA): TGTGCCAGCAGCCAAGTAGGGTCCTATGGCTACACCTTC.

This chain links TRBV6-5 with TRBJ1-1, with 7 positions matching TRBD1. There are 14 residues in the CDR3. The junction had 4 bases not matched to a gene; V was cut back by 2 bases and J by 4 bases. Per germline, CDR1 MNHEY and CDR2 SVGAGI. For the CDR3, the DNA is TGTGCCAGCAGTTACGTCGACAGGGCCACTGAAGCTTTCTTT. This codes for CASSYVDRATEAFF.

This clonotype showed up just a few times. The CDR3 nucleotides read TGTGCCAGTAGTATGTACCGGGACACCGGTAGGAGCTACACCTTC. Translation gives CASSMYRDTGRSYTF. The V gene is TRBV19, the J gene TRBJ1-2; the D gene is possibly TRBD1 (6 bases). Per the germline V gene, CDR1 is LNHDA and CDR2 is SQIVND (reference sequence). The CDR3 totals 15 residues. Deletions cut 3 bases from V and 9 bases from J, with 20 bases between.

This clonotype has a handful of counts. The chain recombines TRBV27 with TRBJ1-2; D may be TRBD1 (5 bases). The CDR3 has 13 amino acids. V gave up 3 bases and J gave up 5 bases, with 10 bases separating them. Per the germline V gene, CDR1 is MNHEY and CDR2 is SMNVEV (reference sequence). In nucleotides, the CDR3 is TGTGCCAGCAGTTTTCTGGAGGGGTATGGCTACACCTTC. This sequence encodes CASSFLEGYGYTF.

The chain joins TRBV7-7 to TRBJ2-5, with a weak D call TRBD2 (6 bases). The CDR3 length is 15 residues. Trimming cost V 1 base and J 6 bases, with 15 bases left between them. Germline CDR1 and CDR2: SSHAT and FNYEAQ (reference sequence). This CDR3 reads CASSLDLSGVQTQYF. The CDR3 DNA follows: TGTGCCAGCAGCTTAGATTTGTCGGGGGTGCAGACCCAGTACTTC.

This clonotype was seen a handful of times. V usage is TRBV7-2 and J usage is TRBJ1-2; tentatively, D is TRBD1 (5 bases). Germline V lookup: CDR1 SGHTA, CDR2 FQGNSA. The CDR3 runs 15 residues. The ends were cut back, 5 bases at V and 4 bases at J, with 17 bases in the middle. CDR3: CASSRRPQGLYGYTF. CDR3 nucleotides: TGTGCCAGCAGCCGAAGACCTCAGGGTCTCTATGGCTACACCTTC.

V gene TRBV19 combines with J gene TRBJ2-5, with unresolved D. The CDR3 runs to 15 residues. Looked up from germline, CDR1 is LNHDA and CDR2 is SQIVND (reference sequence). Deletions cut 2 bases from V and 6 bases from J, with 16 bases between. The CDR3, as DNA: TGTGCCAGTAGTATAACGACACACGAGATGAAGACCCAGTACTTC. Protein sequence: CASSITTHEMKTQYF.